One and the same sample provided the 18 T cell receptor beta chains below, sequenced in a study of T cell changes during pregnancy in multiple sclerosis. Libraries were prepared by immunoSEQ multiplex PCR; TCRdb keeps only in-frame clonotypes and omits some of them. The sample includes about 40,000 clones, around 94% of them seen just once. Sequenced here: CD8+ T cells from peripheral blood mononuclear cells, sampled in the third trimester of pregnancy. All receptors derive from a female donor with multiple sclerosis, enrolled in a pregnancy study.

This sequence joins TRBV13 and TRBJ2-7; 12 nucleotides match TRBD2. There are 22 residues in the CDR3. V lost 2 bases and J lost 1; bases outside the gene matches: 21. The germline V gene has CDR1 PRHDT and CDR2 FYEKMQ (reference sequence). The CDR3 spells CASSLPLNFTGLAGYLSYEQYF. CDR3 nucleotide sequence: TGTGCCAGCAGCTTACCACTTAATTTTACAGGACTAGCGGGGTATCTATCCTACGAGCAGTACTTC.

The rearrangement links TRBV7-3 to TRBJ1-6, with no clear D. CDR1 SGHTA and CDR2 FQGTGA come from the germline V gene. Trimming pared 0 bases from V and 7 bases from J, leaving 4 bases between. The CDR3 is 13 residues long. CDR3 DNA: TGTGCCAGCAGCTTAACCGGGAATTCACCCCTCCACTTT. Translation gives CASSLTGNSPLHF.

The chain combines TRBV12-5 with TRBJ1-2; 9 bases are shared with TRBD1. V was pared by 2 bases and J by 0 bases, with 10 bases of the junction left unmatched. The CDR3 runs to 18 residues. The germline CDR1 and CDR2 sequences are LGHNT and FRNRAP. The chain's CDR3 is CASGLFPRQGDSNYGYTF. In DNA, the CDR3 is TGTGCTAGTGGTTTGTTTCCTAGACAGGGGGATTCTAACTATGGCTACACCTTC.

The chain joins TRBV27 to TRBJ2-7; 7 bases are a match to TRBD2. The length of the CDR3 is 15 residues. J gave up 6 bases and V 9 bases, and 17 bases lay outside the gene matches. CDR1 is MNHEY and CDR2 is SMNVEV in the germline V gene (reference sequence). DNA of the CDR3: TGTGCCAGTAGAAAGACCGGGACTAACCCTTTCGAGCAGTACTTC. This gives the protein CASRKTGTNPFEQYF.

In this sample, this clone turned up once. This chain uses TRBV27 with TRBJ2-2; 10 nucleotides agree with TRBD2. Germline values: CDR1 MNHEY, CDR2 SMNVEV (reference sequence). V dropped 6 bases and J dropped 6; count of bases not matched to a gene: 4. This CDR3 spans 14 amino acids. In nucleotides, the CDR3 is TGTGCCAGCAGCTACACTAGCGGGGCCGGGGAGCTGTTTTTT. It specifies CASSYTSGAGELFF.

The chain carries TRBV27 and TRBJ1-2; 7 nucleotides agree with TRBD1. V trimming: 5 bases; J trimming: 4 bases; junction bases outside the gene matches: 7. Germline V gene sequence: CDR1 MNHEY, CDR2 SMNVEV (reference sequence). The CDR3 has 14 amino acids. CDR3 nucleotides: TGTGCCAGCAGTGCGACAGGGCTTCTCTATGGCTACACCTTC. Translation: CASSATGLLYGYTF.

The chain joins TRBV5-4 to TRBJ2-2, with 8 bases matching TRBD2. The CDR3 extends over 15 amino acids. The germline gives CDR1 SGHNT, CDR2 YYREEE (reference sequence). With 7 bases clipped from V and 4 bases from J, the junction kept 9 bases outside the gene matches. The chain's CDR3 is CASRDSGGGTGELFF. The CDR3 DNA is TGTGCCAGCCGCGACAGCGGGGGCGGCACCGGGGAGCTGTTTTTT. The full variable domain, in which reference TRBV5-4 and TRBJ2-2 provide the parts outside the CDR3, is ETGVTQSPTHLIKTRGQQVTLRCSSQSGHNTVSWYQQALGQGPQFIFQYYREEENGRGNFPPRFSGLQFPNYSSELNVNALELDDSALYLCASRDSGGGTGELFFGEGSRLTVL.

This sequence joins TRBV6-5 and TRBJ2-3; D perhaps matches TRBD2 (7 bases). Germline V gene data show CDR1 as MNHEY and CDR2 as SVGAGI. CDR3 length: 16 amino acids. Between the trimmed V and J ends, which lost 4 bases and 3 bases, there was a span of 17 bases. The CDR3 is CASSSIEGGLTDTQYF. DNA of the CDR3: TGTGCCAGCAGTTCCATCGAGGGGGGGCTGACAGATACGCAGTATTTT.

In this sample, this clone turned up a few times. The chain employs TRBV4-1 and TRBJ1-1; D uncertain. Per germline, CDR1 MGHRA and CDR2 YSYEKL. V lost 3 bases and J 6 bases, leaving 17 bases between the germline ends. This CDR3 has 15 amino acids. The CDR3 nucleotides are TGCGCCAGCAGCCATCCCGAATCTGGGGAGGCTGAAGCTTTCTTT. This gives the protein CASSHPESGEAEAFF.

The CDR3 DNA sequence: TGTGCCAGCAGTATGACCGGGACTGGGAAAGGTTACACCTTC. This gives the protein CASSMTGTGKGYTF. The chain recombines TRBV27 with TRBJ1-2; possibly TRBD1 for D (5 bases). Germline CDR1 and CDR2: MNHEY and SMNVEV (reference sequence). Trimming removed 5 bases at V and 11 bases at J, with 21 bases between. CDR3 length: 14 amino acids.

The V gene is TRBV4-1, the J gene TRBJ2-7, with 9 nucleotides matching TRBD1. CDR1 is MGHRA, CDR2 YSYEKL, per germline. V shed 3 bases and J 1 base; nucleotides not matched to a gene: 4. This CDR3 region has 15 residues. This chain's CDR3 is CASSQLGTGSYEQYF. Written as DNA, the CDR3 is TGCGCCAGCAGCCAGCTCGGGACAGGGTCCTACGAGCAGTACTTC.

The chain links TRBV6-5 to TRBJ2-7, with 7 nucleotides matching TRBD1. The germline V gene encodes CDR1 MNHEY and CDR2 SVGAGI. The V gene end was trimmed by 2 bases and the J gene end by 7 bases; junction bases not matched to a gene: 11. This CDR3 has 15 residues. CDR3 amino acids: CASSYGEDRALEQYF. In DNA, the CDR3 is TGTGCCAGCAGTTACGGAGAAGACAGGGCTCTGGAGCAGTACTTC.

The rearrangement uses TRBV5-6 and TRBJ1-4, with TRBD1 matching over 9 bases. The CDR3 runs to 14 residues. V trimming: 2 bases; J trimming: 5 bases; junction bases outside the gene matches: 1. Per germline, CDR1 SGHDT and CDR2 YYEEEE. CDR3 amino acids: CASSFGTGNEKLFF. For the CDR3, the DNA is TGTGCCAGCAGCTTCGGGACAGGGAATGAAAAACTGTTTTTT.

The chain joins TRBV7-9 to TRBJ1-5; no firm D call. The CDR3 is 14 amino acids. Trimming left V 1 base short and J 5 bases short, with 9 bases between. The germline CDR1 and CDR2 sequences are SEHNR and FQNEAQ (reference sequence). CDR3 sequence reads: CASSLGSNYQPQHF. The CDR3 DNA follows: TGTGCCAGCAGCTTAGGGTCGAACTATCAGCCCCAGCATTTT.

The chain uses TRBV7-9 and TRBJ2-5; 9 bases are shared with TRBD1. Trimming removed 11 bases from V and 4 bases from J; junction bases left unmatched: 14. This CDR3 region has 15 residues. The germline CDR1 and CDR2 sequences are SEHNR and FQNEAQ (reference sequence). The DNA of the CDR3 is TGTGCCGCTGAGGGACAGGGCCCGAATCCAGAGACCCAGTACTTC. Residues: CAAEGQGPNPETQYF.

This CDR3 is CASSVDSVGVENTGELFF. In DNA, the CDR3 is TGTGCCAGCAGCGTAGATTCGGTCGGGGTTGAGAACACCGGGGAGCTGTTTTTT. This chain joins TRBV9 and TRBJ2-2; TRBD2 is a possible D gene (5 bases). CDR1 SGDLS and CDR2 YYNGEE come from the germline V gene. The CDR3 is 18 residues long. V lost 0 bases and J 1 base, leaving 16 bases between the germline ends.

This clone came up once. This chain connects TRBV4-2 to TRBJ2-2, with TRBD2 as a possible D gene (8 bases). Germline CDR1 is LGHNA and CDR2 is YNFKEQ. Trimming removed 8 bases from V and 4 bases from J, with 23 bases in between. This CDR3 is 17 amino acids long. The CDR3 reads CASGPPGGGQGTGELFF. The CDR3 region has the DNA TGTGCCAGCGGACCCCCGGGAGGGGGCCAGGGCACCGGGGAGCTGTTTTTT.

The rearrangement joins TRBV5-4 to TRBJ2-5, with 9 bases that match TRBD2. Germline CDR1 SGHNT, CDR2 YYREEE (reference sequence). This CDR3 has 15 amino acids. Trimming removed 2 bases from V and 2 bases from J; junction bases left unmatched: 4. The chain's CDR3 is CASSFSGGRQETQYF. The CDR3 bases are TGTGCCAGCAGCTTTAGCGGGGGAAGGCAAGAGACCCAGTACTTC.